The text below deals with one T cell receptor (beta chain). Its antigen is still unknown. Germline V gene lookup returns CDR1 SGHTA and CDR2 FQGNSA. This CDR3 is built from 16 residues. J gave up 8 bases and V 6 bases, and 13 bases lay outside the gene matches. This record comes from a study of T cell repertoires in ileal Crohn's disease. Findings and limits, study-wide: Sorted CD8 T cells held more high-frequency clones than CD4.

Each sample's TCRB immunosequencing used 500 to 550 nanograms of biopsy DNA. Clones were read by immunoSEQ multiplex PCR, and TCRdb kept only the in-frame ones, dropping some. The table lists fewer than 10,000 clones, more than 70% of them singletons. This sequence joins TRBV7-2 and TRBJ2-1, with TRBD1 matching over 10 bases. The source of this sequence is an adult with Crohn's disease. The sample was ileal tissue. The CDR3, as DNA: TGTGCCAGCAGTCCTCGACGCTCGACAGGGGGCTATGAGCAGTTCTTC. Protein: CASSPRRSTGGYEQFF.